This record covers a single T cell receptor beta chain. What it binds is not known. This sample was included in a study of CXCR3-negative and CXCR3-positive naive CD8 T cells. Turning to the study itself: Across all libraries, TRB reads numbered about 135 million, with about 1.5 +/- 0.3 million in each library.

Naive CD8+ T cells showed CD45RO-CCR7+CD27+CD95-. Libraries were UMI-labeled 5' RACE TRB cDNA. Reanalyzing the 5' RACE reads, TCRdb keeps one entry per CDR3 protein, without DNA. This table lists more than 65,000 distinct CDR3 sequences. Study-level findings and limits: More hydrophobic TRB CDR3s were found in CXCR3-positive naive cells than in CXCR3-negative naive cells.

Per the germline V gene, CDR1 is SEHNR and CDR2 is FQNEAQ (reference sequence). This CDR3 comprises 12 residues. The source of this sequence is a human donor in good health. Some clones in this sample may be carry-over from other donors' samples. The chain carries TRBV7-9 and TRBJ2-1; as DNA is missing, the TRBD1 call by TCRdb cannot be tested. Sequencing was done on a sample of naive CXCR3- CD8+ T cells from blood. The subset: CD45RO-CCR7+CD27+CD95- naive CD8+ T cells lacking CXCR3 (TNR3-). CDR3 amino acids: CASSPGHDEQFF.